This entry lists 20 T cell receptor beta chains sequenced from one sample in a study of blood T cell repertoires in COVID-19. Measured with immunoSEQ multiplex PCR; TCRdb has only the in-frame clones, and not every one. Among about 180,000 clones listed, around 83% were seen once. Sequencing input: PBMCs or T cells enriched from blood (not recorded which). These receptors originate from a man between 35 and 55 years old who had recovered from COVID-19.

The chain carries TRBV6-2 or TRBV6-3 and TRBJ2-5; TRBD2 is a possible D gene (6 bases). Trimming stripped 3 bases from V and 1 base from J, with 15 bases between. CDR3 length equals 16 residues. Germline CDR1 is MNHEY and CDR2 is SVGEGT. In DNA form, the CDR3 reads TGTGCCAGCAGTTATAGTGGCGGAGCGGGCCAAGAGACCCAGTACTTC. It codes for CASSYSGGAGQETQYF.

The V and J genes are TRBV6-5 and TRBJ1-3; D is possibly TRBD1 (5 bases). This CDR3 region has 14 residues. V was cut by 6 bases and J by 2 bases, with 11 bases left in between. Germline V gene data show CDR1 as MNHEY and CDR2 as SVGAGI. CDR3 DNA: TGTGCCAGCAGCTCAGCAGGGACTGGAAACACCATATATTTT. Translation: CASSSAGTGNTIYF.

This chain connects TRBV27 to TRBJ1-1; 9 positions agree with TRBD1. Germline CDR1 MNHEY, CDR2 SMNVEV (reference sequence). V dropped 5 bases and J dropped 4; count of bases not matched to a gene: 11. CDR3 length: 16 residues. CDR3 amino acids: CASSVGTGKLGTEAFF. CDR3 DNA: TGTGCCAGCAGTGTTGGGACAGGGAAATTAGGCACTGAAGCTTTCTTT.

This clone was seen once. The chain carries TRBV3-1 (or the pseudogene TRBV3-2) and TRBJ2-2, with 7 bases identical to TRBD1. Trimming removed 1 base from V and 1 base from J; junction bases left unmatched: 15. The germline V gene has CDR1 LGHDT and CDR2 YNNKEL (reference sequence). The CDR3 runs to 20 residues. The CDR3 loop is CASSQAEEGLHRGNTGELFF. The CDR3 DNA is TGTGCCAGCAGCCAAGCGGAAGAGGGGCTCCACAGGGGGAACACCGGGGAGCTGTTTTTT.

CDR3 loop: CASSSRGLSLGNEQFF. The CDR3 nucleotides read TGTGCCAGCAGTTCCCGAGGACTTAGCCTAGGCAATGAGCAGTTCTTC. The J gene is TRBJ2-1, the V gene TRBV27, with TRBD2 as a possible D gene (5 bases). V was pared by 4 bases and J by 6 bases, with 19 bases between. Germline CDR1 reads MNHEY; CDR2 reads SMNVEV (reference sequence). The CDR3 loop spans 16 amino acids.

In this sample, this clone turned up once. The chain has TRBV5-4 and TRBJ2-2, with D possibly matching TRBD1 (5 bases). The CDR3 has 14 amino acids. Germline values: CDR1 SGHNT, CDR2 YYREEE (reference sequence). V was shortened by 2 bases and J by 5 bases, with 10 bases between the two germline ends. The CDR3 reads CASSLQEQTGELFF. The CDR3 nucleotides read TGTGCCAGCAGCTTACAGGAACAAACCGGGGAGCTGTTTTTT.

This chain links TRBV7-9 with TRBJ1-2; D is uncertain. This CDR3 comprises 13 residues. Deletions cut 5 bases from V and 13 bases from J, with 20 bases between. CDR1 is SEHNR, CDR2 FQNEAQ, per germline (reference sequence). CDR3 in DNA: TGTGCCAGCAGCCCCGGTTCCGGGGAGAGGTGCACCTTC. Protein: CASSPGSGERCTF.

This chain connects TRBV24-1 to TRBJ1-1, with 8 bases fitting TRBD1. This CDR3 spans 16 amino acids. Germline V gives CDR1 KGHDR, CDR2 SFDVKD. With 5 bases clipped from V and 7 bases from J, the junction kept 14 bases outside the gene matches. The CDR3 DNA reads TGTGCCACCAGTGGGGACAGGCGAGGAGGTTCTGTTGAAGCTTTCTTT. Translated, it gives CATSGDRRGGSVEAFF.

This chain uses TRBV10-3 with TRBJ2-7; 12 bases align to TRBD2. V lost 4 bases and J lost 7; bases outside the gene matches: 11. The CDR3 is 16 amino acids. Germline-derived CDR1 and CDR2 are ENHRY and SYGVKD. The CDR3 spells CAISGTSGRSATEQYF. Here the CDR3 DNA reads TGTGCCATCAGTGGCACTAGCGGGAGGTCGGCGACTGAGCAGTACTTC.

The V call is TRBV27, the J call TRBJ1-6, with D possibly TRBD1 on 5 matching bases. The length of the CDR3 is 16 residues. The V end lost 3 bases, the J end lost 10 bases, and 19 bases lay between the germline ends. Germline V gene data show CDR1 as MNHEY and CDR2 as SMNVEV (reference sequence). The CDR3 DNA reads TGTGCCAGCAGTTTTACCCCTTGGGACTTAGGATCACCCCTCCACTTT. Protein sequence: CASSFTPWDLGSPLHF.

The chain has TRBV27 and TRBJ1-1; TRBD1 agrees at 8 bases. This CDR3 region has 12 residues. The ends lost 5 bases at V and 7 bases at J; junction bases unmatched: 3. The germline V gene has CDR1 MNHEY and CDR2 SMNVEV (reference sequence). The CDR3 region has the DNA TGTGCCAGCAGTCCAGGACAGGGTGAAGCTTTCTTT. Translating gives CASSPGQGEAFF.

This chain uses TRBV19 with TRBJ2-6, with 7 bases aligning to TRBD1. The trim removed 0 bases at V and 4 bases at J, leaving 3 bases unmatched. Germline V gene lookup returns CDR1 LNHDA and CDR2 SQIVND (reference sequence). The CDR3 covers 16 residues. The CDR3 region is CASSIDEGAGANVLTF. The CDR3 DNA reads as TGTGCCAGTAGTATAGATGAGGGGGCCGGGGCCAACGTCCTGACTTTC.

The chain recombines TRBV7-8 with TRBJ1-4; TRBD1 matches 8 bases. There are 13 residues in the CDR3. Germline trimming cut 5 bases from V and 16 bases from J; bases unmatched to any gene: 12. Germline V lookup: CDR1 SGHVS, CDR2 FQNEAQ. CDR3 residues: CASSPRQGADPFF. CDR3 sequence (DNA): TGTGCCAGCAGCCCCCGCCAGGGGGCGGATCCGTTTTTT. The complete variable domain, with remaining parts taken from reference TRBV7-8 and TRBJ1-4, reads GAGVSQSPRYKVAKRGQDVALRCDPISGHVSLFWYQQALGQGPEFLTYFQNEAQLDKSGLPSDRFFAERPEGSVSTLKIQRTQQEDSAVYLCASSPRQGADPFFGSGTQLSVL.

The V call is TRBV5-1, the J call TRBJ1-1; D is possibly TRBD1 (6 bases). The germline gives CDR1 SGHRS, CDR2 YFSETQ. Trimming shortened V by 0 bases and J by 1 base, and 7 bases separated the two germline ends. The CDR3 runs 14 residues. CDR3 sequence: CASSLEQGNTEAFF. The CDR3 DNA sequence: TGCGCCAGCAGCTTGGAACAGGGGAACACTGAAGCTTTCTTT.

In DNA form, the CDR3 reads TGTGCCAGCAGCCCCGGGACAGGGTTCGAGCAGTACTTC. Protein product: CASSPGTGFEQYF. The rearrangement joins TRBV11-2 to TRBJ2-7; 9 bases map to TRBD1. Germline V gene lookup returns CDR1 SGHAT and CDR2 FQNNGV. V shed 5 bases and J 6 bases; nucleotides not matched to a gene: 5. The CDR3 covers 13 residues.

This clone showed up just once. Its ends do not fully match the called genes, so a read error is possible. The chain joins TRBV12-3 or TRBV12-4 to TRBJ2-7; D may be TRBD2 (5 bases). CDR3 length: 12 amino acids. The CDR3, as DNA: TGTGCCAGCAGCTCCGATAAACTAGACCGTCTCTTC. Protein: CASSSDKLDRLF.

The gene calls are TRBV29-1 and TRBJ2-1, with 7 bases matching TRBD2. V was clipped by 8 bases and J by 1 base; unmatched bases: 11. CDR1 and CDR2 from the germline V gene are SQVTM and ANQGSEA. This CDR3 comprises 15 residues. CDR3 amino acids: CSTVGGGGSYNEQFF. In nucleotides, the CDR3 is TGCAGCACCGTTGGGGGGGGAGGGTCCTACAATGAGCAGTTCTTC.

The count of this clone is one. CDR3 coding DNA: TGTGCCAGTAGTATATGGGGACAGGGGGCCCTCGAGCAGTACTTC. Residues: CASSIWGQGALEQYF. This sequence joins TRBV19 and TRBJ2-7; 12 bases map to TRBD1. This CDR3 spans 15 amino acids. Germline V CDR1 and CDR2: LNHDA, SQIVND (reference sequence). V lost 2 bases to trimming and J lost 6 bases; unmatched junction nucleotides: 5.

V gene TRBV5-4 combines with J gene TRBJ2-7, with 9 nucleotides matching TRBD1. Unmatched junction bases numbered 6, after V lost 0 bases and J lost 5 bases. The V gene's germline CDR1 is SGHNT and CDR2 YYREEE (reference sequence). The CDR3 has 15 amino acids. The CDR3 region has the DNA TGTGCCAGCAGCTTGGAAACAGGGGGCTACCACGAGCAGTACTTC. Translation gives CASSLETGGYHEQYF.

The chain uses TRBV5-1 and TRBJ2-1, with D possibly being TRBD2 (6 bases). Trimming removed 0 bases at V and 8 bases at J, with 12 bases between. Germline V gives CDR1 SGHRS, CDR2 YFSETQ. The CDR3 is made up of 14 amino acids. The CDR3 DNA sequence: TGCGCCAGCAGCTTGGTCGGAGGGCAGGATGAGCAGTTCTTC. Its protein product is CASSLVGGQDEQFF.